This T cell receptor beta chain was retrieved from a study of T-cell memory formation after mild COVID-19. This clonotype occurred a few times. MiXCR was run by TCRdb on the 5' RACE reads, yielding one entry per CDR3 protein. This table holds around 340,000 distinct CDR3 sequences, more than 15% found once. CDR1 and CDR2 from the germline V gene are SEHNR and FQNEAQ (reference sequence). Unmatched junction bases numbered 2, after V lost 5 bases and J lost 5 bases. CDR3 size: 13 residues. Source material: PBMCs or a T cell subset sorted from them (not recorded which). The sequence derives from a man aged 18 to 35 who had mild COVID-19 (a few samples of this study predate the infection). Cell type and time point are not known. This rearrangement joins TRBV7-9 to TRBJ2-1, with 8 bases matching TRBD2. CDR3 nucleotides: TGTGCCAGCAGCGGGCGGGGGGACAATGAGCAGTTCTTC. It yields the protein CASSGRGDNEQFF.